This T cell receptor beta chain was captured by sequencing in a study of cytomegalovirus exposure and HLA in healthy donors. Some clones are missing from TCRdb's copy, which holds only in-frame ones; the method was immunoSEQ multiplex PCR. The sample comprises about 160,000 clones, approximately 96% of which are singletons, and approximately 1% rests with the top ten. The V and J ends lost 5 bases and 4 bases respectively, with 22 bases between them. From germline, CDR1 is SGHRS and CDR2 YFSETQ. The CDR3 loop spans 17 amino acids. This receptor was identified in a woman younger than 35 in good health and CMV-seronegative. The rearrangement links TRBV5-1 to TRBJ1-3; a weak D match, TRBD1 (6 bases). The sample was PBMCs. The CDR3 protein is CASSSGDTGTPGNTIYF. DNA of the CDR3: TGCGCCAGCAGTTCGGGTGACACCGGGACACCAGGAAACACCATATATTTT.